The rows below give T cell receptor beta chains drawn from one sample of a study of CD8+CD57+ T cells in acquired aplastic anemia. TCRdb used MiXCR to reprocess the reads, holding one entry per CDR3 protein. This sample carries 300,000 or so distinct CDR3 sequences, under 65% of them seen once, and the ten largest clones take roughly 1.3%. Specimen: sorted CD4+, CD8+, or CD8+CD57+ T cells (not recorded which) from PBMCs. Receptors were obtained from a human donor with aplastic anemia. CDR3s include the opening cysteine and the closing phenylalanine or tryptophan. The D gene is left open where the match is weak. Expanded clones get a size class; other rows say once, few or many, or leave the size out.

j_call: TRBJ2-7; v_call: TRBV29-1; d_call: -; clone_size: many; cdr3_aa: CSVEGRGYEQYF; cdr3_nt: TGCAGCGTTGAAGGCAGGGGCTACGAGCAGTACTTC
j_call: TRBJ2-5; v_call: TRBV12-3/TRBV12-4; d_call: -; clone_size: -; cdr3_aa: CASSLMGQETQYF; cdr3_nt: TGTGCCAGCAGTTTAATGGGGCAAGAGACCCAGTACTTC
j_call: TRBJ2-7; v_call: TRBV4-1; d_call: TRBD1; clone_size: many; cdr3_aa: CASSQRQGTYYEQYF; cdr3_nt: TGCGCCAGCAGCCAAAGACAGGGGACTTACTACGAGCAGTACTTC
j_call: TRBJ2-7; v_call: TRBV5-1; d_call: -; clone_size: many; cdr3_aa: CASSLGMTYEQYF; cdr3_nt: TGCGCCAGCAGCCTAGGGATGACCTACGAGCAGTACTTC
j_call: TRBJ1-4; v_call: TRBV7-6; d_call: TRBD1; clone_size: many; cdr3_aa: CASSLGTGVNEKLFF; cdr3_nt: TGTGCCAGCAGCCTGGGGACAGGGGTTAATGAAAAACTGTTTTTT
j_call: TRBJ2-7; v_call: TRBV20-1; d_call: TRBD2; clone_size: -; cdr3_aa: CSASVGRGDYEQYF; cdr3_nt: TGCAGTGCTAGTGTAGGACGGGGGGACTACGAGCAGTACTTC
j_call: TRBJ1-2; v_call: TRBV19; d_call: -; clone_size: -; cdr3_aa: CASSGDGYTF; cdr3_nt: TGTGCCAGTAGTGGTGATGGCTACACCTTC
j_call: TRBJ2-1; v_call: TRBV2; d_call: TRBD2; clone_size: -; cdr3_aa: CASSVGGSGFTEQFF; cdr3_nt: TGTGCCAGCAGTGTCGGCGGGAGCGGTTTTACTGAGCAGTTCTTC
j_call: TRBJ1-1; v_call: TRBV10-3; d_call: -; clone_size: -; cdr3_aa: CAIRVKLDTEAFF; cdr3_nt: TGTGCCATCAGGGTAAAGTTGGACACTGAAGCTTTCTTT
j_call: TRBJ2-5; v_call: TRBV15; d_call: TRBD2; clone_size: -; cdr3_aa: CATSSVAGAQQTQYF; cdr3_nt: TGTGCCACCAGCAGCGTAGCGGGGGCTCAGCAGACCCAGTACTTC
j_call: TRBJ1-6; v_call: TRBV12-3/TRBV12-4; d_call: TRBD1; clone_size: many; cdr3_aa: CASSVTGGFENSPLHF; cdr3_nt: TGTGCCAGCAGTGTGACAGGGGGCTTCGAGAATTCACCCCTCCACTTT
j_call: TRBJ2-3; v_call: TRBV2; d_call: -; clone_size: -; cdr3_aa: CATPRAVEGDTQYF; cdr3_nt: TGTGCCACCCCACGGGCAGTAGAAGGTGATACGCAGTATTTT
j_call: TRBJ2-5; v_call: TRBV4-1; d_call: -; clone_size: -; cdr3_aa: CASSQDRRAGKETQYF; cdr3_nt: TGCGCCAGCAGCCAAGATCGGCGGGCGGGGAAAGAGACCCAGTACTTC
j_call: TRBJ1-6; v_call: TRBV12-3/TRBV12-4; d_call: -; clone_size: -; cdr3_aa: CASSKTSSVLSDSSIPPLHF; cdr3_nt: TGTGCCAGCAGTAAGACAAGCTCTGTCTTGTCCGACTCATCAATTCCACCCCTCCACTTT
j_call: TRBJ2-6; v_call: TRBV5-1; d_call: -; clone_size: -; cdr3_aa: CASSQPTEAVGTEAF; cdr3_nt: TGCGCCAGCAGCCAACCTACAGAGGCTGTAGGCACTGAAGCTTTC
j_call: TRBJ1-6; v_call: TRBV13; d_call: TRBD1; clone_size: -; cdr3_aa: CASSLGGGAESPLHF; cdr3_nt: TGTGCCAGCAGCTTAGGAGGGGGCGCGGAGTCACCCCTCCACTTT
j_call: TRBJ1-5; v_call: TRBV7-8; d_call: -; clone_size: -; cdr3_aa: CASSHTDGSYQPQHF; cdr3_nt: TGTGCCAGCAGCCACACGGACGGTTCATATCAGCCCCAGCATTTT
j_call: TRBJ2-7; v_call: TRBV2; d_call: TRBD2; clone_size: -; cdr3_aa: CASSGTSGGDEQYF; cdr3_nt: TGTGCCAGCAGCGGGACTAGCGGGGGAGACGAGCAGTACTTC
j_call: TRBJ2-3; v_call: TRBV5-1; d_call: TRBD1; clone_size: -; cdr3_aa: CASSPGQGPSSSTDTQYF; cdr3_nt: TGCGCCAGCAGCCCAGGACAGGGGCCTTCTTCTAGCACAGATACGCAGTATTTT
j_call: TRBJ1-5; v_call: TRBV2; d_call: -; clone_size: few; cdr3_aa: CASSLTHSNQPQHF; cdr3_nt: TGTGCCAGCAGTCTCACTCATAGCAATCAGCCCCAGCATTTT
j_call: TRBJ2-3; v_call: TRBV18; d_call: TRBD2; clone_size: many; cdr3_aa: CASSPPTGGSDTQYF; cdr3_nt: TGTGCCAGCTCACCACCGACGGGAGGGTCAGATACGCAGTATTTT
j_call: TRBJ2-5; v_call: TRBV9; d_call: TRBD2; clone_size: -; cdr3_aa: CASSVKGGETQYF; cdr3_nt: TGTGCCAGCAGCGTAAAGGGAGGGGAGACCCAGTACTTC
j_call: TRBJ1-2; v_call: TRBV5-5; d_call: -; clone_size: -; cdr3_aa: CASSQPSDSRDGYTF; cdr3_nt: TGTGCAAGCAGCCAGCCCTCGGACAGTCGGGATGGCTACACCTTC
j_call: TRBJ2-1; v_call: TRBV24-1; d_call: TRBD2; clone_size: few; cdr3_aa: CATSDSLAGGPGEQFF; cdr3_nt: TGTGCCACCAGTGATTCCCTAGCGGGGGGGCCGGGGGAGCAGTTCTTC
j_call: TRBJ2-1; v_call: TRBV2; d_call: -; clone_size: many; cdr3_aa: CASSVDLSSYNEQFF; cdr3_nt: TGTGCCAGCAGTGTAGATCTGAGCTCCTACAATGAGCAGTTCTTC
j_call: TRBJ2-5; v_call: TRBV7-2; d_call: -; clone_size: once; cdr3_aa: CASSLGAGRGTQYF; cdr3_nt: TGTGCCAGCAGCTTAGGTGCGGGACGAGGGACCCAGTACTTC
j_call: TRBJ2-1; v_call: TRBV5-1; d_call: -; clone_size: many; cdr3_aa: CASSLGFQFNEQFF; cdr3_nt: TGCGCCAGCAGCTTAGGTTTTCAGTTCAATGAGCAGTTCTTC
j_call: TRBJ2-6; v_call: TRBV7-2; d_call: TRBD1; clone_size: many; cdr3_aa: CASSLGVGGAAGANVLTF; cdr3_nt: TGTGCCAGCAGCTTAGGAGTAGGGGGCGCAGCTGGGGCCAACGTCCTGACTTTC
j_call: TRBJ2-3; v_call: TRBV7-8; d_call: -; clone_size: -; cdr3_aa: CASSTPSHPSTDTQYF; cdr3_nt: TGTGCCAGCAGCACTCCCAGTCACCCTAGCACAGATACTCAGTATTTT
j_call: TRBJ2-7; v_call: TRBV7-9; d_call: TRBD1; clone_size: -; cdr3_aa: CASSPPAGQGVYEQYF; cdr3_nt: TGTGCCAGCAGCCCCCCTGCGGGACAGGGGGTCTACGAGCAGTACTTC
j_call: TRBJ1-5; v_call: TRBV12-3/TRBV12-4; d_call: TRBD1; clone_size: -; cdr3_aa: CASSLRDRVGQPQHF; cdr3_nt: TGTGCCAGCAGTTTAAGGGACAGGGTCGGACAGCCCCAGCATTTT
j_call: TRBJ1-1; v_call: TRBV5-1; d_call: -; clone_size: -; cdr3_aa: CASSLRTNTEAFF; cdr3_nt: TGCGCCAGCAGCTTGCGCACGAACACTGAAGCTTTCTTT
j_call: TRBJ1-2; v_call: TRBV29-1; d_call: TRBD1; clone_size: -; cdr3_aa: CSVEWAGGFGYGYTF; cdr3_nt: TGCAGCGTTGAATGGGCAGGGGGCTTTGGCTATGGCTACACCTTC
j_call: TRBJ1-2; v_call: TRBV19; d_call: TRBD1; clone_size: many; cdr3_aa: CASSISQRQGGGGYTF; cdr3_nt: TGTGCCAGTAGTATCTCCCAACGACAGGGCGGTGGTGGCTACACCTTC
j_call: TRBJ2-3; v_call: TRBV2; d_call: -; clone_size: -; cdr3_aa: CASSGDRQTGEDTQYF; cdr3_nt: TGTGCCAGCAGCGGCGACAGGCAAACGGGGGAGGATACGCAGTATTTT
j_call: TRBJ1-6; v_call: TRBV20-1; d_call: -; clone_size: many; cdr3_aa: CSASGSLGGSSYNSPLHF; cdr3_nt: TGCAGTGCTAGCGGGTCCCTGGGGGGCAGCTCCTATAATTCACCCCTCCACTTT
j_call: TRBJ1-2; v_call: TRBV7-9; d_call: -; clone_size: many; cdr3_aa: CASSLLGRNYGYTF; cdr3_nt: TGTGCCAGCAGCTTATTGGGCAGAAACTATGGCTACACCTTC
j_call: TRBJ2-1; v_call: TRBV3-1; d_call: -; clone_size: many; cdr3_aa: CASSPITGYNEQFF; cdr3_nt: TGTGCCAGCAGCCCCATAACAGGATACAATGAGCAGTTCTTC
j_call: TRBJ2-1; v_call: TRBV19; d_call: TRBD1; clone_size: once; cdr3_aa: CASRRQGSLDEQFF; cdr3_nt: TGTGCCAGTAGGCGACAGGGGAGTTTGGATGAGCAGTTCTTC
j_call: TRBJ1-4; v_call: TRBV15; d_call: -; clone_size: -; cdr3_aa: CATSQHRDLNEKLFF; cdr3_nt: TGTGCCACCAGCCAACACCGGGATCTAAATGAAAAACTGTTTTTT
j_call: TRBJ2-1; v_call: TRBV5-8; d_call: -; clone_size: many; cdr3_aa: CASSLGGTTKGYNEQFF; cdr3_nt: TGTGCCAGCAGCTTGGGAGGGACAACGAAGGGATACAATGAGCAGTTCTTC
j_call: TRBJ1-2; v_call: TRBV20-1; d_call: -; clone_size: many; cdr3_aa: CSASKGTRNYGYTF; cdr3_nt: TGCAGTGCTAGCAAAGGTACAAGAAACTATGGCTACACCTTC
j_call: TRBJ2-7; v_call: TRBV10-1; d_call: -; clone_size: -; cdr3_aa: CASSDAYEQYF; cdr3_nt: TGCGCCAGCAGTGATGCCTACGAGCAGTACTTC
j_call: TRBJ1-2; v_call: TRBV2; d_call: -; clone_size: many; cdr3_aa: CASSQGYGYTF; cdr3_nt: TGTGCCAGCAGCCAGGGCTATGGCTACACCTTC
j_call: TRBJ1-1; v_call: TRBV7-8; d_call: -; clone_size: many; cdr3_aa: CASSLVEVGTEAFF; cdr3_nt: TGTGCCAGCAGCTTAGTTGAGGTGGGAACTGAAGCTTTCTTT
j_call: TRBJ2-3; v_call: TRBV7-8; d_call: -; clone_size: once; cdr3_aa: CANSSGPGTDTQYF; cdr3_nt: TGTGCCAACAGCTCGGGACCCGGAACAGATACGCAGTATTTT
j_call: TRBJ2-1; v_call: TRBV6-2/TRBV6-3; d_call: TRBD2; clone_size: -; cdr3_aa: CASRGLAGGNYNEQFF; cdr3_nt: TGTGCCAGCAGAGGACTAGCGGGAGGGAACTACAATGAGCAGTTCTTC
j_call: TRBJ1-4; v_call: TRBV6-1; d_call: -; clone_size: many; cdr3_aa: CASSEALRTFEKLFF; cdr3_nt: TGTGCCAGCAGTGAAGCGCTCCGAACCTTTGAAAAACTGTTTTTT